The rows below give T cell receptor beta chains drawn from one sample of a study of shared clonotypes between healthy human individuals. Some clones are missing from TCRdb's copy, which holds only in-frame ones; the method was immunoSEQ multiplex PCR. The data hold some 1,400,000 clones, with approximately 96% observed a single time. Sequencing was performed on naive CD4+ T cells sorted from blood. The receptors here all came from a young man in good health. CDR3s include the opening cysteine and the closing phenylalanine or tryptophan. Fields, in order: clone size, V gene, J gene, D gene, CDR3 protein, CDR3 DNA. A D gene is named only where the DNA matches it firmly. A row's size may be missing; if present it is once, few, many or a size class.

clone size: once; V gene: TRBV19; J gene: TRBJ2-7; D gene: TRBD2; CDR3 protein: CASSRGTSGRPYEQYF; CDR3 DNA: TGTGCCAGTAGTAGGGGGACTAGCGGACGCCCCTACGAGCAGTACTTC
clone size: .; V gene: TRBV5-1; J gene: TRBJ2-1; D gene: TRBD1; CDR3 protein: CASSSPGQGFNEQFF; CDR3 DNA: TGCGCCAGCAGCTCGCCGGGACAGGGGTTCAATGAGCAGTTCTTC
clone size: few; V gene: TRBV14; J gene: TRBJ1-2; D gene: .; CDR3 protein: CASSQWQGNGYTF; CDR3 DNA: TGTGCCAGCAGCCAATGGCAGGGTAATGGCTACACCTTC
clone size: .; V gene: TRBV4-3; J gene: TRBJ1-2; D gene: .; CDR3 protein: CASSQEPPGNYGYTF; CDR3 DNA: TGCGCCAGCAGCCAAGAGCCCCCGGGGAACTATGGCTACACCTTC
clone size: .; V gene: TRBV18; J gene: TRBJ1-1; D gene: .; CDR3 protein: CASSPVPEMAVNTEAFF; CDR3 DNA: TGTGCCAGCTCACCCGTCCCTGAGATGGCGGTGAACACTGAAGCTTTCTTT
clone size: once; V gene: TRBV15; J gene: TRBJ1-1; D gene: .; CDR3 protein: CATSRDLSMNTEAFF; CDR3 DNA: TGTGCCACCAGCAGAGATCTAAGCATGAACACTGAAGCTTTCTTT
clone size: .; V gene: TRBV10-3; J gene: TRBJ2-5; D gene: .; CDR3 protein: CAISDQNSGQETQYF; CDR3 DNA: TGTGCCATCAGTGATCAGAACTCGGGTCAAGAGACCCAGTACTTC
clone size: .; V gene: TRBV10-3; J gene: TRBJ2-7; D gene: TRBD1; CDR3 protein: CAITEGDRASYEQYF; CDR3 DNA: TGTGCCATCACGGAGGGGGACAGGGCGTCCTACGAGCAGTACTTC
clone size: once; V gene: TRBV10-2; J gene: TRBJ2-7; D gene: .; CDR3 protein: CASRTTVIYEQYF; CDR3 DNA: TGCGCCAGCAGAACGACAGTTATCTACGAGCAGTACTTC
clone size: .; V gene: TRBV4-1; J gene: TRBJ1-2; D gene: .; CDR3 protein: CASSPDRQVYGYTF; CDR3 DNA: TGCGCCAGCAGCCCCGACAGGCAAGTCTATGGCTACACCTTC
clone size: .; V gene: TRBV5-1; J gene: TRBJ2-3; D gene: TRBD2; CDR3 protein: CASSPPGLAGADTQYF; CDR3 DNA: TGCGCCAGCAGCCCACCGGGACTAGCGGGAGCAGATACGCAGTATTTT
clone size: .; V gene: TRBV28; J gene: TRBJ2-2; D gene: .; CDR3 protein: CASGAGKSGELFF; CDR3 DNA: TGTGCCAGCGGGGCGGGGAAGTCCGGGGAGCTGTTTTTT
clone size: .; V gene: TRBV25-1; J gene: TRBJ2-7; D gene: .; CDR3 protein: CASRRVEQYF; CDR3 DNA: TGTGCCAGCCGCAGGGTCGAGCAGTACTTC
clone size: .; V gene: TRBV14; J gene: TRBJ1-2; D gene: .; CDR3 protein: CASSLNPGVFGHYGYTF; CDR3 DNA: TGTGCCAGCAGCCTCAACCCGGGGGTCTTCGGGCACTATGGCTACACCTTC
clone size: .; V gene: TRBV9; J gene: TRBJ2-1; D gene: .; CDR3 protein: CASSGTFWSDEQFF; CDR3 DNA: TGTGCCAGCAGCGGGACCTTTTGGAGCGATGAGCAGTTCTTC
clone size: .; V gene: TRBV18; J gene: TRBJ2-3; D gene: TRBD1; CDR3 protein: CASSSQGGTDTQYF; CDR3 DNA: TGTGCCAGCTCATCACAGGGGGGCACAGATACGCAGTATTTT
clone size: .; V gene: TRBV11-2; J gene: TRBJ2-5; D gene: .; CDR3 protein: CASSSAQRETQYF; CDR3 DNA: TGTGCCAGCAGCTCGGCGCAAAGGGAGACCCAGTACTTC
clone size: .; V gene: TRBV5-1; J gene: TRBJ1-2; D gene: .; CDR3 protein: CASSLRTARGQSNFYGYTF; CDR3 DNA: TGCGCCAGCAGCTTGCGTACCGCCCGCGGACAGTCCAACTTCTATGGCTACACCTTC
clone size: .; V gene: TRBV28; J gene: TRBJ2-1; D gene: TRBD1; CDR3 protein: CASSPPGQGYNEQFF; CDR3 DNA: TGTGCCAGCAGTCCCCCGGGACAGGGGTACAATGAGCAGTTCTTC
clone size: .; V gene: TRBV30; J gene: TRBJ2-7; D gene: TRBD1; CDR3 protein: CAWSVGAGGSYEQYF; CDR3 DNA: TGTGCCTGGAGTGTAGGGGCAGGGGGCTCCTACGAGCAGTACTTC
clone size: .; V gene: TRBV5-8; J gene: TRBJ2-1; D gene: TRBD2; CDR3 protein: CASSPGTSGYNEQFF; CDR3 DNA: TGTGCCAGCAGCCCCGGGACTAGCGGGTACAATGAGCAGTTCTTC
clone size: .; V gene: TRBV11-3; J gene: TRBJ2-4; D gene: .; CDR3 protein: CASSPGTIGAKNIQYF; CDR3 DNA: TGTGCCAGCAGCCCAGGGACCATCGGGGCCAAAAACATTCAGTACTTC
clone size: once; V gene: TRBV6-1; J gene: TRBJ2-5; D gene: TRBD2; CDR3 protein: CASSERLAGTQYF; CDR3 DNA: TGTGCCAGCAGTGAAAGACTAGCCGGGACCCAGTACTTC
clone size: once; V gene: TRBV5-1; J gene: TRBJ1-1; D gene: .; CDR3 protein: CASSYRQANTEAFF; CDR3 DNA: TGCGCCAGCAGCTATAGACAGGCCAACACTGAAGCTTTCTTT
clone size: .; V gene: TRBV19; J gene: TRBJ2-7; D gene: TRBD1; CDR3 protein: CASSTLRLGTGTYEQYF; CDR3 DNA: TGTGCCAGTAGTACCCTTCGACTCGGGACAGGGACCTACGAGCAGTACTTC
clone size: .; V gene: TRBV5-5; J gene: TRBJ1-1; D gene: TRBD1; CDR3 protein: CASVPATGSSFMNTEAFF; CDR3 DNA: TGTGCCAGTGTCCCCGCGACAGGGTCGAGCTTCATGAACACTGAAGCTTTCTTT
clone size: .; V gene: TRBV2; J gene: TRBJ2-7; D gene: TRBD1; CDR3 protein: CASSNEGGTGVYEQYF; CDR3 DNA: TGTGCCAGCAGCAACGAGGGTGGGACAGGGGTCTACGAGCAGTACTTC
clone size: .; V gene: TRBV28; J gene: TRBJ2-2; D gene: .; CDR3 protein: CASSPPPTRTGELFF; CDR3 DNA: TGTGCCAGCAGTCCACCACCGACTCGCACCGGGGAGCTGTTTTTT
clone size: .; V gene: TRBV18; J gene: TRBJ1-1; D gene: .; CDR3 protein: CASSPLPDTGGTNTEAFF; CDR3 DNA: TGTGCCAGCTCACCCCTACCGGACACAGGAGGGACGAACACTGAAGCTTTCTTT
clone size: .; V gene: TRBV14; J gene: TRBJ2-3; D gene: .; CDR3 protein: CASSNGDRTDTQYF; CDR3 DNA: TGTGCCAGCAGTAACGGAGACCGCACAGATACGCAGTATTTT
clone size: .; V gene: TRBV15; J gene: TRBJ2-5; D gene: TRBD2; CDR3 protein: CATSAASGKETQYF; CDR3 DNA: TGTGCCACCAGTGCGGCTAGCGGGAAGGAGACCCAGTACTTC
clone size: .; V gene: TRBV4-3; J gene: TRBJ2-3; D gene: TRBD2; CDR3 protein: CASSHATSRESEDTQYF; CDR3 DNA: TGCGCCAGCAGCCACGCCACCTCGCGGGAGTCTGAAGATACGCAGTATTTT
clone size: .; V gene: TRBV18; J gene: TRBJ2-7; D gene: .; CDR3 protein: CASSPTQPSYEQYF; CDR3 DNA: TGTGCCAGCTCACCAACCCAACCTTCCTACGAGCAGTACTTC
clone size: .; V gene: TRBV19; J gene: TRBJ1-5; D gene: .; CDR3 protein: CASSIFLDGRYSNQPQHF; CDR3 DNA: TGTGCCAGTAGTATTTTCCTGGACGGCAGATATAGCAATCAGCCCCAGCATTTT
clone size: .; V gene: TRBV5-1; J gene: TRBJ2-5; D gene: .; CDR3 protein: CASSLTDGPQETQYF; CDR3 DNA: TGCGCCAGCAGCTTGACGGACGGACCCCAAGAGACCCAGTACTTC
clone size: .; V gene: TRBV4-3; J gene: TRBJ2-1; D gene: TRBD2; CDR3 protein: CASSQAGGPRNEQFF; CDR3 DNA: TGCGCCAGCAGCCAAGCGGGAGGGCCTAGGAATGAGCAGTTCTTC
clone size: .; V gene: TRBV5-1; J gene: TRBJ2-3; D gene: .; CDR3 protein: CASSLKSAGGGDTQYF; CDR3 DNA: TGCGCCAGCAGCTTGAAGTCGGCAGGAGGTGGTGATACGCAGTATTTT
clone size: .; V gene: TRBV21-1; J gene: TRBJ2-1; D gene: .; CDR3 protein: CASSFRLAGDYNEQFF; CDR3 DNA: TGTGCCAGCAGCTTCCGACTAGCGGGAGACTACAATGAGCAGTTCTTC
clone size: .; V gene: TRBV10-1; J gene: TRBJ2-1; D gene: .; CDR3 protein: CASSKPDNEQFF; CDR3 DNA: TGCGCCAGTTCTAAACCCGACAATGAGCAGTTCTTC
clone size: .; V gene: TRBV5-1; J gene: TRBJ2-1; D gene: .; CDR3 protein: CASSTRTYNNEQFF; CDR3 DNA: TGCGCCAGCAGCACCCGGACCTACAACAATGAGCAGTTCTTC